Presented here are 17 T cell receptor beta chains from one specimen sequenced in a study of control samples from healthy donors and cancer patients. Sequencing used immunoSEQ multiplex PCR; TCRdb keeps in-frame clones, though not all of them. The sample lists more than 95,000 clones; about nine tenths were seen once. Sequenced: blood. The receptors were gathered from a man aged 35-49 years in good health.

J is TRBJ2-7 and V is TRBV4-1, with D maybe TRBD2 (6 bases). From germline, CDR1 is MGHRA and CDR2 YSYEKL. Trimming removed 0 bases from V and 0 bases from J, with 12 bases in between. The length of the CDR3 is 16 residues. The CDR3 region is CASSQDWGTYSYEQYF. The CDR3, as DNA: TGCGCCAGCAGCCAAGATTGGGGGACTTACTCCTACGAGCAGTACTTC.

The chain couples TRBV11-1 to TRBJ2-5, with 7 bases aligning to TRBD2. Trimming took 6 bases from V and 3 from J; bases not matched to a gene: 4. Per germline, CDR1 SGHAT and CDR2 FQDESV (reference sequence). This CDR3 has 13 amino acids. In DNA, the CDR3 is TGTGCCAGCAGTTCCAGCGGGGAAGAGACCCAGTACTTC. It specifies CASSSSGEETQYF.

The chain employs TRBV10-2 and TRBJ2-1, with D possibly being TRBD1 (7 bases). Between the trimmed V and J ends, which lost 4 bases and 9 bases, there was a span of 19 bases. The CDR3 is made up of 15 amino acids. Per the germline V gene, CDR1 is WSHSY and CDR2 is SAAADI. The CDR3 sequence: CASSGDREAGGEQFF. In nucleotides, the CDR3 is TGCGCCAGCAGTGGAGACAGGGAGGCGGGTGGTGAGCAGTTCTTC.

The V call is TRBV10-1, the J call TRBJ1-5; 7 bases are a match to TRBD1. The CDR3 has 14 residues. The germline CDR1 and CDR2 sequences are WNHNN and SYGVQD (reference sequence). The ends lost 4 bases at V and 3 bases at J; junction bases unmatched: 3. CDR3 residues: CASSGQGINQPQHF. CDR3 DNA sequence: TGCGCCAGCAGTGGACAGGGCATCAATCAGCCCCAGCATTTT.

The V gene is TRBV14, the J gene TRBJ2-4; tentatively, D is TRBD1 (6 bases). CDR1 is SGHDN and CDR2 is FVKESK in the germline V gene. The ends were cut back, 8 bases at V and 1 base at J, with 18 bases in the middle. This CDR3 contains 16 residues. The CDR3 region is CASSKARGEAKNIQYF. The DNA of the CDR3 is TGTGCCAGCTCCAAGGCCAGGGGTGAGGCCAAAAACATTCAGTACTTC.

This clone was seen just once. V and J are TRBV18 and TRBJ1-1; tentative D call: TRBD1 (6 bases). Trimming pared 6 bases from V and 5 bases from J, leaving 13 bases between. Germline CDR1 is KGHSH and CDR2 is LQKENI. The CDR3 loop spans 13 amino acids. CDR3 loop: CASSWGLWTEAFF. The CDR3 coding sequence is TGTGCCAGCTCTTGGGGGCTCTGGACTGAAGCTTTCTTT.

CDR3 in DNA: TGTGCCAGCAGTGAGGTTGAAAAACTGTTTTTT. This translates into CASSEVEKLFF. V gene TRBV25-1 combines with J gene TRBJ1-4; D is ambiguous. The CDR3 has 11 residues. The germline V gene has CDR1 MGHDK and CDR2 SYGVNS. V dropped 3 bases and J dropped 7 bases, with 3 bases sitting between them.

The CDR3 spells CASSIQGGAGYGYTF. CDR3 coding DNA: TGTGCCAGCAGCATACAGGGGGGCGCTGGCTATGGCTACACCTTC. The V call is TRBV7-9, the J call TRBJ1-2, with 8 bases identical to TRBD1. After removal of 5 bases from V and 4 bases from J, the junction contained 9 bases not matched to a gene. Germline lookup yields CDR1 SEHNR and CDR2 FQNEAQ (reference sequence). This CDR3 has 15 amino acids.

This rearrangement joins TRBV19 to TRBJ2-2; 9 nucleotides line up with TRBD2. The CDR3 sequence is 16 residues long. Losses at the gene ends were 6 bases for V and 0 bases for J; bases not matched to a gene: 5. Germline V gives CDR1 LNHDA, CDR2 SQIVND (reference sequence). CDR3 nucleotides: TGTGCCAGTAGGTCCGGCGGGGGGGCGAACACCGGGGAGCTGTTTTTT. This translates into CASRSGGGANTGELFF.

CDR3 nucleotide sequence: TGTGCCAGTAGTGCCGGGACCGAATACGAGCAGTACTTC. Translated, it gives CASSAGTEYEQYF. The genes are TRBV19 and TRBJ2-7; D is possibly TRBD1 or TRBD2 (5 bases each). The germline V and J ends were trimmed by 5 bases and 4 bases, with 12 bases remaining between them. The CDR3 runs to 13 residues. Germline assignment: CDR1 LNHDA and CDR2 SQIVND (reference sequence).

The rearrangement joins TRBV11-3 to TRBJ1-2, with 8 nucleotides matching TRBD1. J was trimmed by 7 bases and V by 0 bases; bases with no gene match: 10. The germline V gene has CDR1 SGHNT and CDR2 YENEEA. The CDR3 runs to 16 residues. The DNA of the CDR3 is TGTGCCAGCAGCTTAGACCGGACAGGGAATTGGAGTGGCTACACCTTC. This translates into CASSLDRTGNWSGYTF.

This clone showed up just once. The V call is TRBV5-1, the J call TRBJ1-1; no clear D gene. V lost 0 bases and J lost 7, with 10 bases in between. The CDR3 runs to 13 residues. From germline, CDR1 is SGHRS and CDR2 YFSETQ. In nucleotides, the CDR3 is TGCGCCAGCAGCTTGGGGGGTACCGGTGAAGCTTTCTTT. Translation gives CASSLGGTGEAFF.

The V call is TRBV4-3, the J call TRBJ2-1; D unresolved. Trimming shortened V by 4 bases and J by 0 bases, and 13 bases separated the two germline ends. Germline V lookup: CDR1 LGHNA, CDR2 YSLEER. CDR3 length: 16 amino acids. CDR3 sequence (DNA): TGCGCCAGCAGCCCGGGCCGGGTGTTCTCCTACAATGAGCAGTTCTTC. Its protein is CASSPGRVFSYNEQFF.

The chain recombines TRBV21-1 with TRBJ1-1; the table's D call TRBD1 went unverified against the DNA. TRBV21-1 is flagged as a pseudogene. The CDR3 sequence is 17 residues long. The DNA for the CDR3 is TGTGCCAGCAGCAAAGCGCTGTCAAGGACAGGCTACACTGAAGCTTTCTTT. Translating gives CASSKALSRTGYTEAFF.

The chain links TRBV5-6 to TRBJ1-5; D may be TRBD1 (5 bases). The CDR3 totals 17 residues. In germline, CDR1 is SGHDT, CDR2 YYEEEE. The germline V and J ends were trimmed by 6 bases and 1 base, with 20 bases remaining between them. CDR3 sequence reads: CASIRWGSRRSNQPQHF. The CDR3 region has the DNA TGTGCCAGCATCCGTTGGGGGAGCAGGCGGAGCAATCAGCCCCAGCATTTT.

The chain is built from TRBV7-2 and TRBJ2-7; 15 bases line up with TRBD2. The ends lost 5 bases at V and 5 bases at J; junction bases unmatched: 7. CDR3 size: 16 residues. CDR1 SGHTA and CDR2 FQGNSA come from the germline V gene. CDR3 sequence: CASSPQGLAGGNEQYF. DNA of the CDR3: TGTGCCAGCAGCCCCCAGGGACTAGCGGGGGGTAACGAGCAGTACTTC.

This rearrangement joins TRBV25-1 to TRBJ2-5; D gene uncertain. The germline CDR1 and CDR2 sequences are MGHDK and SYGVNS. The ends were cut back, 2 bases at V and 1 base at J, with 11 bases in the middle. The CDR3 length is 15 residues. The DNA for the CDR3 is TGTGCCAGCAGTGAACCCCAGGAGATCCAAGAGACCCAGTACTTC. It translates to CASSEPQEIQETQYF. The full variable domain, in which reference TRBV25-1 and TRBJ2-5 provide the parts outside the CDR3, is EADIYQTPRYLVIGTGKKITLECSQTMGHDKMYWYQQDPGMELHLIHYSYGVNSTEKGDLSSESTVSRIRTEHFPLTLESARPSHTSQYLCASSEPQEIQETQYFGPGTRLLVL.